These 23 T cell receptor beta chains originate from one sample sequenced in a study of shared clonotypes between healthy human individuals. Method: immunoSEQ multiplex PCR; TCRdb's copy keeps in-frame clones and lacks some. The repertoire holds 1,400,000 or so clones, approximately 98.5% seen once, with under 0.45% in the top ten. Sequencing used naive CD4+ T cells sorted from blood. Subset specified: CD45RA+ positively selected. These receptors were taken from a man between 25 and 39 years old in good health.

This chain links TRBV19 with TRBJ2-7; maybe TRBD2 (5 bases). CDR1 is LNHDA and CDR2 is SQIVND in the germline V gene (reference sequence). The ends were cut back, 1 base at V and 6 bases at J, with 10 bases in the middle. The length of the CDR3 is 13 residues. CDR3 DNA sequence: TGTGCCAGTAGTATAGCGGGAATGGGCGAGCAGTACTTC. Translation gives CASSIAGMGEQYF.

The chain couples TRBV7-2 to TRBJ2-2; TRBD2 matches at 7 bases. The CDR3 loop spans 15 amino acids. Germline V gene data show CDR1 as SGHTA and CDR2 as FQGNSA. J was trimmed by 3 bases and V by 5 bases; bases with no gene match: 6. The CDR3 bases are TGTGCCAGCAGCCCCCTGGGGGGGGACACCGGGGAGCTGTTTTTT. This gives the protein CASSPLGGDTGELFF.

V is TRBV19 and J is TRBJ2-7, with D perhaps assigned TRBD1 or TRBD2 (5 bases each). Trimming stripped 5 bases from V and 5 bases from J, with 13 bases between. Per germline, CDR1 LNHDA and CDR2 SQIVND (reference sequence). The CDR3 contains 13 residues. Here the CDR3 DNA reads TGTGCCAGTAGTCTCCTCGGGGCGAACGAGCAGTACTTC. This gives the protein CASSLLGANEQYF.

The genes are TRBV5-1 and TRBJ2-7; possibly TRBD2 for D (6 bases). This CDR3 has 13 residues. Between the trimmed V and J ends, which lost 7 bases and 2 bases, there was a span of 13 bases. CDR1 is SGHRS, CDR2 YFSETQ, per germline. This chain's CDR3 is CASARGSPYEQYF. The CDR3 DNA sequence: TGCGCCAGCGCACGGGGGTCCCCCTACGAGCAGTACTTC.

V usage is TRBV29-1 and J usage is TRBJ1-2; no reliable D call. V dropped 3 bases and J dropped 0 bases, with 5 bases sitting between them. The CDR3 covers 12 residues. CDR1 SQVTM and CDR2 ANQGSEA come from the germline V gene. The CDR3 DNA reads TGCAGCGTTGACGGGGCTAACTATGGCTACACCTTC. Its protein product is CSVDGANYGYTF.

CDR3 nucleotide sequence: TGTGCCAGCAGCTTTGTAAGGACGGAGACCCAGTACTTC. This encodes CASSFVRTETQYF. The chain combines TRBV5-6 with TRBJ2-5; D unresolved. Trimming cost V 2 bases and J 5 bases, with 10 bases left between them. The CDR3 is 13 amino acids. Germline assignment: CDR1 SGHDT and CDR2 YYEEEE.

The J gene is TRBJ1-5, the V gene TRBV6-4; D not certain. The V end lost 7 bases, the J end lost 0 bases, and 22 bases lay between the germline ends. Germline-derived CDR1 and CDR2 are MRHNA and SNTAGT. The CDR3 contains 18 residues. The CDR3 spells CASKRRRKVSYSNQPQHF. The CDR3 nucleotides are TGTGCCAGCAAGCGACGACGAAAGGTCAGTTATAGCAATCAGCCCCAGCATTTT.

The chain has TRBV5-5 and TRBJ1-1, with D unclear. The length of the CDR3 is 14 residues. The germline gives CDR1 SGHKS, CDR2 YYEKEE (reference sequence). V lost 5 bases and J 4 bases, leaving 15 bases between the germline ends. The CDR3 sequence is CASRRLQGATEAFF. Here the CDR3 DNA reads TGTGCCAGCAGACGACTCCAAGGCGCCACTGAAGCTTTCTTT.

The chain is built from TRBV7-2 and TRBJ1-5; D remains ambiguous. Looked up from germline, CDR1 is SGHTA and CDR2 is FQGNSA. Between the trimmed V and J ends, which lost 0 bases and 4 bases, there was a span of 7 bases. This CDR3 region has 14 residues. The CDR3 sequence: CASSLASGNQPQHF. The CDR3 nucleotides are TGTGCCAGCAGCTTAGCGTCGGGGAATCAGCCCCAGCATTTT. Full variable domain (outside the CDR3, taken from reference TRBV7-2 and TRBJ1-5): GAGVSQSPSNKVTEKGKDVELRCDPISGHTALYWYRQSLGQGLEFLIYFQGNSAPDKSGLPSDRFSAERTGGSVSTLTIQRTQQEDSAVYLCASSLASGNQPQHFGDGTRLSIL.

V and J are TRBV2 and TRBJ1-5, with D perhaps TRBD1 (5 bases). This CDR3 spans 17 amino acids. Germline V gene sequence: CDR1 SNHLY, CDR2 FYNNEI. V lost 4 bases and J 4 bases, leaving 20 bases between the germline ends. The CDR3 is CASSGVGTQWQNQPQHF. Here the CDR3 DNA reads TGTGCCAGCAGTGGAGTTGGGACCCAGTGGCAAAATCAGCCCCAGCATTTT.

This rearrangement joins TRBV28 to TRBJ2-7; 8 positions match TRBD1. The CDR3 is 15 residues long. Losses at the gene ends were 3 bases for V and 3 bases for J; bases not matched to a gene: 7. Germline CDR1 reads MDHEN; CDR2 reads SYDVKM. The CDR3 loop is CASSFPDRDRYEQYF. The CDR3 DNA reads as TGTGCCAGCAGTTTTCCGGACAGGGACCGCTACGAGCAGTACTTC.

Notes on this clone: At one boundary the junction diverges from the germline segment, which might be a read error. The chain is built from TRBV7-7 and TRBJ2-1; D is undetermined. CDR3 size: 12 residues. CDR1 is SSHAT and CDR2 is FNYEAQ in the germline V gene (reference sequence). CDR3 DNA sequence: TGTGCTAGCAGCCCCGACGGGAATGAGCAGTTCTTC. The encoded protein is CASSPDGNEQFF.

This clone was observed once. The chain is built from TRBV6-6 and TRBJ1-4, with 12 bases matching TRBD1. V shed 6 bases, J shed 7 bases, and the junction held 6 bases outside the gene matches. Germline values: CDR1 MNHNY, CDR2 SVGAGI (reference sequence). The CDR3 runs to 15 residues. The CDR3 reads CASSYPGQGAEKLFF. CDR3 coding DNA: TGTGCCAGCAGCTACCCGGGACAGGGGGCTGAAAAACTGTTTTTT.

This clone was seen only once. The rearrangement joins TRBV10-1 to TRBJ2-7, with D perhaps assigned TRBD1 or TRBD2 (6 bases each). The CDR3 is made up of 12 amino acids. V lost 5 bases and J 4 bases, leaving 9 bases between the germline ends. Germline CDR1 WNHNN, CDR2 SYGVQD (reference sequence). CDR3 protein: CASSKGGYEQYF. The CDR3 DNA is TGCGCCAGCAGTAAAGGGGGGTACGAGCAGTACTTC.

The chain has TRBV7-2 and TRBJ2-1, with 7 nucleotides matching TRBD2. From germline, CDR1 is SGHTA and CDR2 FQGNSA. This CDR3 has 14 amino acids. V gave up 1 base and J gave up 8 bases; unmatched junction bases: 5. CDR3 nucleotide sequence: TGTGCCAGCAGCTTAGTGTGGGCGGGGGATGAGCAGTTCTTC. It specifies CASSLVWAGDEQFF.

This clone was seen just once. The V call is TRBV11-2, the J call TRBJ2-1; D is undetermined. Trimming removed 4 bases at V and 10 bases at J, with 8 bases between. Germline CDR1 reads SGHAT; CDR2 reads FQNNGV. CDR3 length equals 11 residues. CDR3 in amino acids: CASSSLHEQFF. The CDR3 DNA is TGTGCCAGCAGCTCCCTCCACGAGCAGTTCTTC.

J is TRBJ2-5 and V is TRBV5-4; no clear D gene. The V end lost 6 bases, the J end lost 1 base, and 4 bases lay between the germline ends. The CDR3 is 11 residues long. Germline V gene data show CDR1 as SGHNT and CDR2 as YYREEE (reference sequence). The CDR3 sequence: CASTGQETQYF. The CDR3 DNA reads TGTGCCAGCACCGGCCAAGAGACCCAGTACTTC.

The V and J genes are TRBV15 and TRBJ2-2; 7 bases map to TRBD1. Germline-derived CDR1 and CDR2 are LNHNV and YYDKDF (reference sequence). The CDR3 sequence is 14 residues long. The junction had 4 bases not matched to a gene; V was cut back by 8 bases and J by 1 base. The CDR3 region is CATEPGGNTGELFF. CDR3 DNA sequence: TGTGCCACCGAACCAGGGGGGAACACCGGGGAGCTGTTTTTT.

The V call is TRBV4-2, the J call TRBJ2-3, with 8 bases lining up with TRBD2. Losses at the gene ends were 0 bases for V and 0 bases for J; bases not matched to a gene: 8. Germline V lookup: CDR1 LGHNA, CDR2 YNFKEQ. The CDR3 spans 18 residues. The CDR3 nucleotides read TGTGCCAGCAGCCAAGATAGTCTACTAGCGGATAGCACAGATACGCAGTATTTT. Its translation is CASSQDSLLADSTDTQYF.

The chain combines TRBV9 with TRBJ2-3; TRBD1 is a possible D gene (6 bases). The V end lost 4 bases, the J end lost 6 bases, and 21 bases lay between the germline ends. The V gene's germline CDR1 is SGDLS and CDR2 YYNGEE. This CDR3 region has 16 residues. The CDR3 DNA reads TGTGCCAGCAGCACCCCCTCCTCAGGGACAACGGATACGCAGTATTTT. Translating it yields CASSTPSSGTTDTQYF. The full variable domain, with the rest looked up from reference TRBV9 and TRBJ2-3, is DSGVTQTPKHLITATGQRVTLRCSPRSGDLSVYWYQQSLDQGLQFLIQYYNGEERAKGNILERFSAQQFPDLHSELNLSSLELGDSALYFCASSTPSSGTTDTQYFGPGTRLTVL.

The CDR3 DNA follows: TGTGCCAGCAGTTTTAACCCCAGGGGAAGGGGCACAGATACGCAGTATTTT. It encodes CASSFNPRGRGTDTQYF. The chain joins TRBV27 to TRBJ2-3, with D possibly matching TRBD1 (6 bases). The CDR3 extends over 17 amino acids. V was clipped by 3 bases and J by 1 base, with 17 bases between them. Per the germline V gene, CDR1 is MNHEY and CDR2 is SMNVEV (reference sequence).

This rearrangement joins TRBV7-6 to TRBJ2-7; D is perhaps TRBD1 (5 bases). CDR1 is SGHVS, CDR2 FNYEAQ, per germline. The CDR3 sequence is 13 residues long. V was shortened by 4 bases and J by 1 base, with 8 bases between the two germline ends. Here the CDR3 DNA reads TGTGCCAGCAGCTCGGACATTTCCTACGAGCAGTACTTC. Translated, it gives CASSSDISYEQYF. Complete variable domain (other parts from reference TRBV7-6 and TRBJ2-7): GAGVSQSPRYKVTKRGQDVALRCDPISGHVSLYWYRQALGQGPEFLTYFNYEAQQDKSGLPNDRFSAERPEGSISTLTIQRTEQRDSAMYRCASSSDISYEQYFGPGTRLTVT.

V gene TRBV6-5 combines with J gene TRBJ2-5, with D tentatively TRBD1 (6 bases). The CDR3 has 15 residues. Trimming cost V 10 bases and J 7 bases, with 25 bases left between them. Germline V gene data show CDR1 as MNHEY and CDR2 as SVGAGI. In DNA, the CDR3 is TGTGCCACCCGTTTGGGGCAGGGGTTGAGAACGACCCAGTACTTC. It translates to CATRLGQGLRTTQYF.